The present entry profiles one T cell receptor beta chain with its context. The antigen is undetermined. Trimming shortened V by 3 bases and J by 7 bases, and 10 bases separated the two germline ends. Germline V CDR1 and CDR2: SGHRS, YFSETQ. The CDR3 sequence is 13 residues long. One entry per CDR3 protein results from TCRdb running MiXCR on the RT-PCR reads. The sample lists about 830,000 distinct CDR3 sequences, around a sixth occurring once. These data belong to a study of response to subunit inactivated influenza vaccine. The study's findings and limits: Authors suggested few new T cells are recruited by each seasonal influenza vaccination.

V usage is TRBV5-1 and J usage is TRBJ1-4; possible D gene TRBD1, 5 bases. The sequences come from PBMCs from blood, collected less than 6 days after vaccination. The receptor was derived from a middle-aged man who received an inactivated influenza vaccine. CDR3 DNA sequence: TGCGCCAGCAGCTCGGGACCGGCTGAAAAACTGTTTTTT. Encoded protein: CASSSGPAEKLFF. The full variable domain, rest sourced from reference TRBV5-1 and TRBJ1-4, is KAGVTQTPRYLIKTRGQQVTLSCSPISGHRSVSWYQQTPGQGLQFLFEYFSETQRNKGNFPGRFSGRQFSNSRSEMNVSTLELGDSALYLCASSSGPAEKLFFGSGTQLSVL.